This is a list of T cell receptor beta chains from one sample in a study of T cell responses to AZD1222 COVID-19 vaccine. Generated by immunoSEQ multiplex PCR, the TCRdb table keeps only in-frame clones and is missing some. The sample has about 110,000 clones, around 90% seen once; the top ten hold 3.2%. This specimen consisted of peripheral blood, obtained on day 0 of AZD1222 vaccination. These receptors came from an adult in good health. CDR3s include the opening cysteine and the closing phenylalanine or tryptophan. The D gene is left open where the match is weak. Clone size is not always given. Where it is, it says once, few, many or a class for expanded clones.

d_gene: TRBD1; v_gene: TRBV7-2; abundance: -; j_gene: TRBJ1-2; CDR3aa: CASRQGGQGYYGYTF; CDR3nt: TGTGCCAGCAGGCAGGGAGGACAGGGGTACTATGGCTACACCTTC
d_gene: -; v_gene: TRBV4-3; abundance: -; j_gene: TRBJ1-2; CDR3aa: CASSQERVLGGYTF; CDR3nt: TGCGCCAGCAGCCAAGAGAGGGTATTAGGTGGCTACACCTTC
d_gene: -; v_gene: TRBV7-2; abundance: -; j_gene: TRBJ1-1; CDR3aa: CASSPGGGGDTEAFF; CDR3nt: TGTGCCAGCAGCCCGGGCGGGGGAGGGGACACTGAAGCTTTCTTT
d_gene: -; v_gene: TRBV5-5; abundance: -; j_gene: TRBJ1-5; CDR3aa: CASSRGDGINQPQHF; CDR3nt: TGTGCCAGCAGCCGGGGGGACGGAATCAATCAGCCCCAGCATTTT
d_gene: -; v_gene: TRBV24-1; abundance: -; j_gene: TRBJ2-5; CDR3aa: CATKARGVQETQYF; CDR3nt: TGTGCCACCAAGGCCAGGGGGGTTCAAGAGACCCAGTACTTC
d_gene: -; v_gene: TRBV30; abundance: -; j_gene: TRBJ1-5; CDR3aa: CAWNRGPNQPQHF; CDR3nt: TGTGCCTGGAACCGGGGACCAAATCAGCCCCAGCATTTT
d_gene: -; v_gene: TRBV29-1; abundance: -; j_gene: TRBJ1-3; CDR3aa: CSGDIGNTIYF; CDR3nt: TGCAGCGGGGACATAGGAAACACCATATATTTT
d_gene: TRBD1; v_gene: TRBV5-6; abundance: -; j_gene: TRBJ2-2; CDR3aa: CASSPGTGGLTGELFF; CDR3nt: TGTGCCAGCAGCCCGGGGACAGGCGGGTTGACCGGGGAGCTGTTTTTT
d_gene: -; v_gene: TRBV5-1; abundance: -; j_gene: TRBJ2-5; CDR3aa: CASSLNEGRQETQYF; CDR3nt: TGCGCCAGCAGCTTGAACGAAGGGAGGCAAGAGACCCAGTACTTC
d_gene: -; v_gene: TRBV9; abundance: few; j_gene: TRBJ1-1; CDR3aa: CASSVGARDTEAFF; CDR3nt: TGTGCCAGCAGCGTGGGGGCGCGGGACACTGAAGCTTTCTTT
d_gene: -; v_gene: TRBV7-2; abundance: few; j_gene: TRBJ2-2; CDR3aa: CASSDYTETTGELFF; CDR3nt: TGTGCCAGCAGCGACTATACAGAGACAACCGGGGAGCTGTTTTTT
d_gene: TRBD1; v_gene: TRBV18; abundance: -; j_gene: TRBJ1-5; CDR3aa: CASSRSLQGEDQPQHF; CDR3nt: TGTGCCAGCTCACGGTCGCTCCAGGGGGAAGATCAGCCCCAGCATTTT
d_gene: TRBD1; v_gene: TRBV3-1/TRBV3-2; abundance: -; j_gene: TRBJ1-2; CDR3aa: CASSQATGGGYGYTF; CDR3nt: TGTGCCAGCAGCCAGGCTACAGGGGGCGGGTATGGCTACACCTTC
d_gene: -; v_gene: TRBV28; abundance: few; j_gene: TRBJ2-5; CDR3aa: CASGLGTTQYF; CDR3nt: TGTGCCAGCGGGTTGGGTACGACCCAGTACTTC
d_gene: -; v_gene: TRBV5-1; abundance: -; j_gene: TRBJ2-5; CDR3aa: CASSLAGPVQETQYF; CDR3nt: TGCGCCAGCAGCTTGGCCGGCCCTGTCCAAGAGACCCAGTACTTC
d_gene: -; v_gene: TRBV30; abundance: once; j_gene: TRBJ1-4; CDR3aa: CAWSVLGLRGKLFF; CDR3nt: TGTGCCTGGAGTGTACTCGGCCTCAGGGGAAAACTGTTTTTT
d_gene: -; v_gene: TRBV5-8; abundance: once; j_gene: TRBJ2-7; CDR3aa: CASSLGLGAYEQYF; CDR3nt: TGTGCCAGCAGCTTGGGACTAGGGGCTTACGAGCAGTACTTC
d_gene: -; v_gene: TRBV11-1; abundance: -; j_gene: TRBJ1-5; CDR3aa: CASSLAGGNQPQHF; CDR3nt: TGTGCCAGCAGCTTAGCGGGTGGGAATCAGCCCCAGCATTTT
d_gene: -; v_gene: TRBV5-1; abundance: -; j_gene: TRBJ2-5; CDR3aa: CASSLGHIGETQYF; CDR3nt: TGCGCCAGCAGCTTGGGACACATTGGAGAGACCCAGTACTTC
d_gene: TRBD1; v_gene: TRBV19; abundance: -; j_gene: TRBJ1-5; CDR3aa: CASNLQGVLSNQPQHF; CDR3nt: TGTGCCAGTAACCTACAGGGGGTTCTAAGCAATCAGCCCCAGCATTTT
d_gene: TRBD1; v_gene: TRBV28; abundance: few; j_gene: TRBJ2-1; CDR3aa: CASSSAGTGGRGQFF; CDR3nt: TGTGCCAGCAGTTCCGCCGGGACAGGGGGTCGCGGGCAGTTCTTC
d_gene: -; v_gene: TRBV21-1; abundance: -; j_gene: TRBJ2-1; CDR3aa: CASSPSLSGAGMNEQFF; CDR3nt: TGTGCCAGCAGCCCGAGCCTTAGCGGGGCAGGGATGAATGAGCAGTTCTTC
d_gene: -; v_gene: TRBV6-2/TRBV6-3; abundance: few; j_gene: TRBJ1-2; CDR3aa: CASSWATYSNYGYTF; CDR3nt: TGTGCCAGCAGTTGGGCGACATACTCTAACTATGGCTACACCTTC
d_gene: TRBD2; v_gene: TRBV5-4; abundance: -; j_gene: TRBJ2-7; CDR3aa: CASSLTGGGLSSGGTYEQYF; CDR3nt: TGTGCCAGCAGCTTGACAGGCGGCGGGCTCTCTAGCGGGGGGACCTACGAGCAGTACTTC
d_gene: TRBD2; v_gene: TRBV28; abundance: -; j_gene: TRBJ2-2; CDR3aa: CASSYTSGGANTGELFF; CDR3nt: TGTGCCAGCAGTTATACTAGCGGGGGGGCGAACACCGGGGAGCTGTTTTTT
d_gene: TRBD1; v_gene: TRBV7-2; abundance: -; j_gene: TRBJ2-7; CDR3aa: CASSPQGLGLGEQYF; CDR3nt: TGTGCCAGCAGCCCACAGGGGCTGGGTCTAGGCGAGCAGTACTTC
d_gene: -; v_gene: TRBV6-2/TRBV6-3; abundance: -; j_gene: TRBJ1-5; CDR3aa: CASSITEYSNQPQHF; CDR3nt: TGTGCCAGCAGCATTACAGAGTATAGCAATCAGCCCCAGCATTTT
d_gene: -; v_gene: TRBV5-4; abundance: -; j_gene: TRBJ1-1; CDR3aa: CASSLDPLYSQGAGTEAFF; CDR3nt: TGTGCCAGCAGCTTGGATCCCCTTTATTCCCAGGGTGCCGGCACTGAAGCTTTCTTT
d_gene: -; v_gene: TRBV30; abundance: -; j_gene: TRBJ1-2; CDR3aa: CAWVVGQSQSCTF; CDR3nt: TGTGCCTGGGTCGTGGGGCAATCCCAAAGTTGCACCTTC
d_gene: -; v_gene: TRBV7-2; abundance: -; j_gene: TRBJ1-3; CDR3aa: CASSLTAPVPGNTIYF; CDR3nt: TGTGCCAGCAGCTTGACCGCCCCTGTCCCTGGAAACACCATATATTTT
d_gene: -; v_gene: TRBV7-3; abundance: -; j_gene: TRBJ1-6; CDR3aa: CASTPQPLHF; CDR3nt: TGTGCCAGCACCCCCCAACCCCTCCACTTT
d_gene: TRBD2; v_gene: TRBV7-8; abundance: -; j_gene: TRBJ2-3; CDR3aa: CASSPIAGSSTDTQYF; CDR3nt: TGTGCCAGCAGCCCGATAGCGGGGAGTAGCACAGATACGCAGTATTTT
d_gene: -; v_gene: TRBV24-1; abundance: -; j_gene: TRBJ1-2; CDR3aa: CATESPNYGYTF; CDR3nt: TGTGCCACCGAATCCCCTAACTATGGCTACACCTTC
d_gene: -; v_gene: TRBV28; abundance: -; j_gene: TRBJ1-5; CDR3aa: CASRIPGAGHQPQHF; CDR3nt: TGTGCCAGCAGGATCCCTGGGGCAGGTCATCAGCCCCAGCATTTT
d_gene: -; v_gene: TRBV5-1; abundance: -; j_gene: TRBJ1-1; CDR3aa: CASSPSGGPEAFF; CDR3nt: TGCGCCAGCAGCCCCTCGGGAGGCCCTGAAGCTTTCTTT
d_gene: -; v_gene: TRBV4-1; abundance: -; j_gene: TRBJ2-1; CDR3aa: CASSQEESSFYNEQFF; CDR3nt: TGCGCCAGCAGCCAAGAGGAAAGTAGCTTCTACAATGAGCAGTTCTTC
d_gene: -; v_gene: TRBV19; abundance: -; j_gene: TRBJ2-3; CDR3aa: CASSIMAETDTQYF; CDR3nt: TGTGCCAGTAGTATAATGGCAGAGACAGATACGCAGTATTTT
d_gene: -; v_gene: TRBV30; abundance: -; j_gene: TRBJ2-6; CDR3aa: CAWSVRRGAGANVLTF; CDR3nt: TGTGCCTGGAGTGTACGGCGGGGCGCTGGGGCCAACGTCCTGACTTTC
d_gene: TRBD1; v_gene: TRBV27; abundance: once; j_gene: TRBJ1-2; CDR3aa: CASSPRQGSHYGYTF; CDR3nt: TGTGCCAGCAGTCCCCGACAGGGATCACACTATGGCTACACCTTC
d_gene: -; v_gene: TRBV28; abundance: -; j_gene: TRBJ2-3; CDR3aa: CASSLNTDTQYF; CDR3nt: TGTGCCAGCAGTCTAAACACAGATACGCAGTATTTT
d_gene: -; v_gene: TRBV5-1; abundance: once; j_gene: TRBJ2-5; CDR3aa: CASSSGLSGETQYF; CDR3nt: TGCGCCAGCAGCTCGGGGTTGTCCGGAGAGACCCAGTACTTC
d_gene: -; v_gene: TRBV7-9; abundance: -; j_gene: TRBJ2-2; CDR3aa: CASRSPRTGELFF; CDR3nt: TGTGCCAGCAGAAGTCCGCGGACCGGGGAGCTGTTTTTT
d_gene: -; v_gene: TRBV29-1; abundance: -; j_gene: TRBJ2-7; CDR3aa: CSVSEAYEQYF; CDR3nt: TGCAGCGTTAGTGAGGCCTACGAGCAGTACTTC
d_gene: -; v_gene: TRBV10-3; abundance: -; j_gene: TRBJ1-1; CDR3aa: CAISERGTEAFF; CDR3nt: TGTGCCATCAGTGAAAGGGGAACTGAAGCTTTCTTT
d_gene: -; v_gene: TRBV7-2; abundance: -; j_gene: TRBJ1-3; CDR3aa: CASSRRGLPDSGNTIYF; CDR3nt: TGTGCCAGCAGCCGGAGAGGACTCCCCGACTCTGGAAACACCATATATTTT
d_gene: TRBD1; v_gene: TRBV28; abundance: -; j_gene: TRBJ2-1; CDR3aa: CASSSGTGIIYEQFF; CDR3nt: TGTGCCAGCAGTTCCGGGACAGGGATTATTTATGAGCAGTTCTTC
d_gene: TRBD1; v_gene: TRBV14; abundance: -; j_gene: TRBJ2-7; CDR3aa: CASSRPGQGTYEQYF; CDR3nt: TGTGCCAGCAGCCGACCCGGACAGGGTACCTACGAGCAGTACTTC
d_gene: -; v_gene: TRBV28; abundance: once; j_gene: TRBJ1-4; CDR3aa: CASSQINEKLFF; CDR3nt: TGTGCCAGCAGTCAGATTAATGAAAAACTGTTTTTT
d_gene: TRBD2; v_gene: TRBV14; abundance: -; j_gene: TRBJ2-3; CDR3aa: CASSQGVVAGGRDTQYF; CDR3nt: TGTGCCAGCAGCCAAGGGGTGGTAGCGGGAGGAAGAGATACGCAGTATTTT
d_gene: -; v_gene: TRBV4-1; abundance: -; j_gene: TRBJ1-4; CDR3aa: CASSRGEGIANEKLFF; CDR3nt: TGCGCCAGCAGCCGGGGTGAAGGAATTGCTAATGAAAAACTGTTTTTT
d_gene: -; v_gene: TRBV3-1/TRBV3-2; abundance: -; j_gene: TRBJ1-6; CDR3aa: CASSRVNSPLHF; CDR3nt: TGTGCCAGCAGCCGGGTGAATTCACCCCTCCACTTT